The source of this TCR beta chain is a study of cytomegalovirus exposure and HLA in healthy donors. Study-wide background: Clustering assigned over 70% of the approximately 370 genotyped donors to the Caucasian-associated ancestry cluster. Whole-study results and caveats: The classifier reportedly diagnosed cytomegalovirus status with high specificity and sensitivity. It was likely that a cluster of highly shared sequence variants was a sequencing artifact.

V lost 6 bases, J lost 2 bases, and 9 bases stayed unmatched. In germline, CDR1 is MDHEN, CDR2 SYDVKM. This CDR3 is 15 amino acids long. A note on this clone: No antigen is known for it.

Researchers ran the PCR with 60 Vbeta and 13 Jbeta primers. Method: immunoSEQ multiplex PCR; TCRdb's copy keeps in-frame clones and lacks some. The sample includes 100,000 to 150,000 clones. Healthy people donating bone marrow made up the donors. Source material: PBMCs. The chain uses TRBV28 and TRBJ1-2; TRBD1 matches at 7 bases. This sequence originates from a woman aged 40 to 50 in good health and CMV-seronegative. The CDR3 coding sequence is TGTGCCAGCAGCCCATCCGGACAGGAAAACTATGGCTACACCTTC. Its translation: CASSPSGQENYGYTF.